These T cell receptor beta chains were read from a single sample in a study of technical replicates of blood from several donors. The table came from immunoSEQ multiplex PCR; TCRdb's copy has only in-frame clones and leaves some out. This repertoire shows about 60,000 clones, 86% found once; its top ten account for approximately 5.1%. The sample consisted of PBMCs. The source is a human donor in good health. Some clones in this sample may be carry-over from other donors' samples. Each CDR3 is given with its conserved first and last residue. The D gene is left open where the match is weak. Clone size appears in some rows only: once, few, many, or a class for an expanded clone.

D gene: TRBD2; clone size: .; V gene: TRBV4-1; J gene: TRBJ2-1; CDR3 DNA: TGCGCCAGCAGCCAAGTGCTAGCGGGAGTCAGGAATGAGCAGTTCTTC; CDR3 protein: CASSQVLAGVRNEQFF
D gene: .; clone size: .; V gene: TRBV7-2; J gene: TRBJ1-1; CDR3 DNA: TGTGCCAGCAGCTTCGCGTGGGGGGGGGTGAACACTGAAGCTTTCTTT; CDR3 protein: CASSFAWGGVNTEAFF
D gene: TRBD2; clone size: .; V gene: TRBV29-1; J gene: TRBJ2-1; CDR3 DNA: TGCAGCGTTGGGGGGACTAGCGGCTCCTACAATGAGCAGTTCTTC; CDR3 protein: CSVGGTSGSYNEQFF
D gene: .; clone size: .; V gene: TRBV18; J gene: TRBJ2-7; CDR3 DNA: TGTGCCAGCTCTCCTCAGGGGCGCGAGCAGTACTTC; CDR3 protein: CASSPQGREQYF
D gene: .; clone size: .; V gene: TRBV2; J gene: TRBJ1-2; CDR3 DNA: TGTGCCAGCAGGGGAGGGGGAAAGAACTATGGCTACACCTTC; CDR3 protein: CASRGGGKNYGYTF
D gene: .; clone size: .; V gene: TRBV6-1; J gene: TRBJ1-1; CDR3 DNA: TGTGCCAGCAGGGGGGAGGACACTGAAGCTTTCTTT; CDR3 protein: CASRGEDTEAFF
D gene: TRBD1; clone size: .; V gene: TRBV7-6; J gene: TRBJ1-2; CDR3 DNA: TGTGCCAGCGGGACAGGGAGCTATGGCTACACCTTC; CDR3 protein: CASGTGSYGYTF
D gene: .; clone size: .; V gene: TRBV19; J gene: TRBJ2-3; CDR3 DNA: TGTGCCAGTAACCCTCGCCGGGGCACAGATACGCAGTATTTT; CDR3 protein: CASNPRRGTDTQYF
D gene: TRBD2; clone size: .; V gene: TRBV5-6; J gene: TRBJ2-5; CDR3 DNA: TGTGCCAGCAGCTTGGTGGGGACTAGTAACCAAGAGACCCAGTACTTC; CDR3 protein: CASSLVGTSNQETQYF
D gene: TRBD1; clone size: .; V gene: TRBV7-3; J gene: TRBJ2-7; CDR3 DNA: TGTGCCAGCAGCTTAGGTCAGGGGGCCACCTACGAGCAGTACTTC; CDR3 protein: CASSLGQGATYEQYF
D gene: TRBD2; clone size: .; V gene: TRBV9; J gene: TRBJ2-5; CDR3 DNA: TGTGCCAGCAGCGTAGCGGGTAGCGGGGGGACCCAAGAGACCCAGTACTTC; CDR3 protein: CASSVAGSGGTQETQYF
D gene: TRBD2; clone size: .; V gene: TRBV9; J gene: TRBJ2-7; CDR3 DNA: TGTGCCAGCAGCCCAACCGGACTAGCGGGAGTCAAGGAGCAGTACTTC; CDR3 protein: CASSPTGLAGVKEQYF
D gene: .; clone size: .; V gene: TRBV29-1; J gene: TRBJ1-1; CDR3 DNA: TGCAGCGCCACGACAAGTATGAACACTGAAGCTTTCTTT; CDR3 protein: CSATTSMNTEAFF
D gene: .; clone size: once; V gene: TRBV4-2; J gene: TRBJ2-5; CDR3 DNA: TGTGCCAGCAGCTCTACAGGGATCGGAGAGACCCAGTACTTC; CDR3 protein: CASSSTGIGETQYF
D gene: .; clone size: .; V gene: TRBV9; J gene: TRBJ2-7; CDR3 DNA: TGTGCCAGCAGCGATTCGAGGGGGGGACACCATCCCTACGAGCAGTACTTC; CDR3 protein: CASSDSRGGHHPYEQYF
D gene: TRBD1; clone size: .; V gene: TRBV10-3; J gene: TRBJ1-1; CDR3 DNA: TGTGCCATCAGTAGACAGGGTAGGGACACTGAAGCTTTCTTT; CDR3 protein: CAISRQGRDTEAFF
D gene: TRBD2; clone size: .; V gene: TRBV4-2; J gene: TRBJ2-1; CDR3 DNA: TGTGCCAGCACCCCTGACAGCGGGGGAAGCTCCTACAATGAGCAGTTCTTC; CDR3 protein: CASTPDSGGSSYNEQFF
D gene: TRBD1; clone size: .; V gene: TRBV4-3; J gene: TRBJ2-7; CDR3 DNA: TGCGCCAGCAGCCTTCGGACAGGGCCCAGCTCCTACGAGCAGTACTTC; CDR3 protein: CASSLRTGPSSYEQYF
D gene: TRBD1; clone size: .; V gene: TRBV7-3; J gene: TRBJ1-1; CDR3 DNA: TGTGCCAGCCCCTACGGAGGGGACAGAGGGTTCCCCACTGAAGCTTTCTTT; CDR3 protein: CASPYGGDRGFPTEAFF
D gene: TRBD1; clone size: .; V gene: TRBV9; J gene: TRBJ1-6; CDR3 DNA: TGTGCCAGCAGTCTAGACAGGGGAGGATCACCCCTCCACTTT; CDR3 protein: CASSLDRGGSPLHF
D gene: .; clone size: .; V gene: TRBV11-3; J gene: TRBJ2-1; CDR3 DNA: TGTGCCAGCAGCCCAGGAGGGGAGTACAATGAGCAGTTCTTC; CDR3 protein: CASSPGGEYNEQFF
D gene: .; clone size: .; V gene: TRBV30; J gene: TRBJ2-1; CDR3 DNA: TGTGCCTGGCAAGGGGTAGGGGGGGGGTACAATGAGCAGTTCTTC; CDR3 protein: CAWQGVGGGYNEQFF
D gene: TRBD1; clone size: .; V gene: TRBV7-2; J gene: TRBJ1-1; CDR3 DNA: TGTGCCAGCAGCCTACAACAGGGGGCGAACACTGAAGCTTTCTTT; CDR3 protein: CASSLQQGANTEAFF
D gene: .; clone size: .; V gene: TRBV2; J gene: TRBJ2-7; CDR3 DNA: TGTGCCAGCAGTGAAGTGGGGGCCCCCTCCTACGAGCAGTACTTC; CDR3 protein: CASSEVGAPSYEQYF
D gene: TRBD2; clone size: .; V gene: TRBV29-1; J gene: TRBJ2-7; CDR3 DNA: TGCAGCGTTGGACTAGCTTACAAGCAGTACTTC; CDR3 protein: CSVGLAYKQYF
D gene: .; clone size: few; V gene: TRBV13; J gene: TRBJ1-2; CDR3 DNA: TGTGCCAGCAGCTCCGGCTCAGGGGTTAACTATGGCTACACCTTC; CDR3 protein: CASSSGSGVNYGYTF
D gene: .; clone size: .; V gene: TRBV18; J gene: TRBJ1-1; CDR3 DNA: TGTGCCAGCTCACCCTCCCACGGTGAAGCTTTCTTT; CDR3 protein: CASSPSHGEAFF
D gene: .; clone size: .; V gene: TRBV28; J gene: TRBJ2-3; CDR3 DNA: TGTGCCAGCAGTCTAGACCTCACAGATACGCAGTATTTT; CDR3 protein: CASSLDLTDTQYF
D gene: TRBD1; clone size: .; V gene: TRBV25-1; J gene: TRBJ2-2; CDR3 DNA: TGTGCCAGCAGTGAATATGCAGGGGGAAGGACCGGGGAGCTGTTTTTT; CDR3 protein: CASSEYAGGRTGELFF
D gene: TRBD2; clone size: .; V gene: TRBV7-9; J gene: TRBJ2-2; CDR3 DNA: TGTGCCAGCAGCTTGGGACTAGCGGGAGGGCCATACACCGGGGAGCTGTTTTTT; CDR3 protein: CASSLGLAGGPYTGELFF
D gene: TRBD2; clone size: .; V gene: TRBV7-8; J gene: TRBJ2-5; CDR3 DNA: TGTGCCAGCAGCTTACAGGGACTAGCGGGGGAGACCCAGTACTTC; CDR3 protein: CASSLQGLAGETQYF
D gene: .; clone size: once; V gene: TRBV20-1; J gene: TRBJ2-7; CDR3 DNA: TGCAGTGCTAGAGACACCTACGAGCAGTACTTC; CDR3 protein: CSARDTYEQYF
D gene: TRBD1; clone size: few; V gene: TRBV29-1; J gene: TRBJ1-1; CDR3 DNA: TGCAGCGTGGGACAGGGGAACACTGAAGCTTTCTTT; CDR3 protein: CSVGQGNTEAFF
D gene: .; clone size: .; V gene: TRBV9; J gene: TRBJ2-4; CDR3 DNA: TGTGCCAGCAGCGTAGGTCGGTCGACAGCTATAGCCAAAAACATTCAGTACTTC; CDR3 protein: CASSVGRSTAIAKNIQYF
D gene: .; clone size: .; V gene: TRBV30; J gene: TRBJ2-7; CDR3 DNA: TGTGCCGGGGCCGGAGGGATTCCCTCCGAGCAGTACTTC; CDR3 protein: CAGAGGIPSEQYF
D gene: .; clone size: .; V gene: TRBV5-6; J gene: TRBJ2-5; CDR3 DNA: TGTGCCAGCAGCTTGGGTGGAGATCAAGAGACCCAGTACTTC; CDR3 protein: CASSLGGDQETQYF
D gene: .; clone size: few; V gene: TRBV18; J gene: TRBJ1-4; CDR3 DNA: TGTGCCAGCTCACCCGCGGACAGTAATGAAAAACTGTTTTTT; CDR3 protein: CASSPADSNEKLFF
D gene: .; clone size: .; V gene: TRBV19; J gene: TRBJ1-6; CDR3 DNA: TGTGCCAGTAGTCCTCACGGGGGGGCCTCCGGTTCACCCCTCCACTTT; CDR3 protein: CASSPHGGASGSPLHF
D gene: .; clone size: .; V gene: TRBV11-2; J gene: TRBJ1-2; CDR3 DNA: TGTGCCAGCAGCATACATCGAGGGAGCGGCTACACCTTC; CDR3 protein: CASSIHRGSGYTF
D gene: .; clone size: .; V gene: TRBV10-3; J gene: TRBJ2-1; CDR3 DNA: TGTGCCATCAGTGGATCCGGCGGAGACTCCTACAATGAGCAGTTCTTC; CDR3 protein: CAISGSGGDSYNEQFF
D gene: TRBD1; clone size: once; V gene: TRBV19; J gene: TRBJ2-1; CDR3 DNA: TGTGCCAGTAATCGTTTTCAGGGGGCGAATGAGCAGTTCTTC; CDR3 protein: CASNRFQGANEQFF
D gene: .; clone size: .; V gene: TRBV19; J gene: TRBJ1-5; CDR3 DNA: TGTGCCAGTAGCCAGATCCCGGGACAAAGCAATCAGCCCCAGCATTTT; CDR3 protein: CASSQIPGQSNQPQHF
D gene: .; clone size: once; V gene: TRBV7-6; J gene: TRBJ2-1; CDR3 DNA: TGTGCCAGCAGCTTAGTTGGGGCGTCCTACAATGAGCAGTTCTTC; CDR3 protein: CASSLVGASYNEQFF
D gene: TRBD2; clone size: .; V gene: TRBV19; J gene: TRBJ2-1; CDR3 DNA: TGTGCCAGTAGGGCCGGGACTAGCGGGAGTGTTGGTGAGCAGTTCTTC; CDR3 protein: CASRAGTSGSVGEQFF
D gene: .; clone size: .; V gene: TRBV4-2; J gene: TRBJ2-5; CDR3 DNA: TGTGCCAGCAGCCAAGGAGGGGGGACCCAGTACTTC; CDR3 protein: CASSQGGGTQYF
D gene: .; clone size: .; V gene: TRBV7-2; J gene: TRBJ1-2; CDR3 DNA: TGTGCCAGCAGCCCAAATAGGCAGGGAAACTATGGCTACACCTTC; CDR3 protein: CASSPNRQGNYGYTF
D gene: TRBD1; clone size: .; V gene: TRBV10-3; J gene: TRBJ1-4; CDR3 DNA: TGTGCCATCAGGTCGCGGACAGGGGATGAAAAACTGTTTTTT; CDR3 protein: CAIRSRTGDEKLFF
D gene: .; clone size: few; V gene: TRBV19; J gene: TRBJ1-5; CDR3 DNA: TGTGCCAGTAGTATGTGGGGGCCATTCGGCAATCAGCCCCAGCATTTT; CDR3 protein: CASSMWGPFGNQPQHF
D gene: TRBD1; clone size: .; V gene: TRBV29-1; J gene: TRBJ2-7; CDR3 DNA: TGCAGCGTATTGACAGGGCGGTACGAGCAGTACTTC; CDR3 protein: CSVLTGRYEQYF
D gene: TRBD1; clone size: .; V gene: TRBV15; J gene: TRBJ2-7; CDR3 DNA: TGTGCCACCAGCCGATACAGGGGGGATGAGCAGTACTTC; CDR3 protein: CATSRYRGDEQYF
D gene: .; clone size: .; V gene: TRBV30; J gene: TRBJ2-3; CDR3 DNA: TGTGCCTGGAGTGTTGGGGGCCTAAGCACAGATACGCAGTATTTT; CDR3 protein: CAWSVGGLSTDTQYF
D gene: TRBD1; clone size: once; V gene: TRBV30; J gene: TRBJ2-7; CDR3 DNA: TGTGCCTGGAGTGGGGGGACAGGGGGCCACTACGAGCAGTACTTC; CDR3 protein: CAWSGGTGGHYEQYF
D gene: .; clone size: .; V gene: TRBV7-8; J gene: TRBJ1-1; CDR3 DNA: TGTGCCAGCAGCTTAGCTGGACGGATCGGGGTCCCTAACACTGAAGCTTTCTTT; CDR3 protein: CASSLAGRIGVPNTEAFF
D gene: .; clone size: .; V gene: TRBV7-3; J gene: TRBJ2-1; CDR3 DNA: TGTGCCAGCAGCTTAAGTGCAGGGAATGAGCAGTTCTTC; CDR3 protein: CASSLSAGNEQFF